This TCR beta chain emerged from a study of blood T cell repertoires in COVID-19 (dated by TCRdb to 2020 to 2021). Turning to the overall study: Samples from collaborators originated in the United States, Italy and Spain and spanned both the acute and convalescent phases of COVID-19. The prospective study material was composed of cDNA or gDNA derived from T cells, B-cell-depleted T cells, or PBMCs. The dataset comprised deeply sampled blood TCRbeta repertoires from subjects exposed to, actively infected with, or recovered from COVID-19. The repertoires were released in a freely available public database meant as a resource for research on the immune response to SARS-CoV-2. The samples were drawn from the first 160 participants of the ongoing ImmuneRACE study and from under 1,500 subjects provided by 6 global collaborators. A de-identified subject ID, COVID-19 status, age in years and sex were almost always included in the sample metadata. Where HLA class I and class II types were available, the types were taken from metadata supplied by the sample provider, not from assay-based typing. Overall study outcomes, separate from this receptor: Clinical and demographic metadata were provided uncurated, with the amount varying by source and participant.

The immunoSEQ Assay, a bias-controlled multiplex PCR, was used to amplify TCRbeta CDR3 regions from genomic DNA. As for how the authors treated the data: The number of nucleated cells in each sample was estimated from the amplification of reference gene primers within the assay. To quantify the absolute abundance of each unique TCRbeta CDR3 rearrangement, sequence reads were collapsed and filtered. For each sample, productive Simpson clonality was calculated as the square root of Simpson's diversity index across productive rearrangements. This immuneACCESS table, as held by TCRdb, lists in-frame sequences with V and J called but not all clones. Of the missing ones, under half trace to an unresolved V gene in checked studies; the others have no known cause. That table gives V, J and clone size, and the DNA gave D and trimming. This sample comprises over 150,000 clones, approximately 82% of them detected only once. 17% of the sample lies in the top ten.

This clone was picked up a small number of times. Its antigen is still unknown. No base quality information exists; no much larger clone differs at one position. In the prospective study, participants were roughly 18 to 95 years old, resided in fewer than 25 geographic areas of the United States, and were enrolled through a virtual design. In the prospective study, cohorts were assigned on the basis of participant-reported clinical history obtained from a screening survey and a study questionnaire. Recovered participants in ImmuneRACE Cohort 3 were defined by two consecutive negative NP/OP PCR tests, clearance by a healthcare professional, or resolution of symptoms. Each participant in the prospective study had whole blood, serum and a nasopharyngeal or oropharyngeal swab collected by mobile phlebotomists. Prospective study participants could optionally give additional blood draws and questionnaires over a roughly two-month period. Before DNA extraction, prospective study blood samples were shipped either frozen or at room temperature.

The CDR3, cysteine through phenylalanine, is 14 amino acids long. Here the CDR3 DNA is all that survives: 42 bases in frame from base 1. V is clipped by 4 bases and J by 7 bases, and the sequence between their germline boundaries is 14 bases long. Reading the germline V gene (reference sequence) gives CDR1 LNHDA and CDR2 SQIVND. The sequence was collected from a woman in her forties or fifties who had recovered from COVID-19. The V and J segments used are TRBV19 and TRBJ2-4; a confident D gene designation cannot be given. Sequenced material: PBMCs or T cells enriched from blood (not recorded which). CDR3 protein: CASSSPSRMNIQYF. The bases read TGTGCCAGTAGTAGCCCCTCCAGAATGAACATTCAGTACTTC.